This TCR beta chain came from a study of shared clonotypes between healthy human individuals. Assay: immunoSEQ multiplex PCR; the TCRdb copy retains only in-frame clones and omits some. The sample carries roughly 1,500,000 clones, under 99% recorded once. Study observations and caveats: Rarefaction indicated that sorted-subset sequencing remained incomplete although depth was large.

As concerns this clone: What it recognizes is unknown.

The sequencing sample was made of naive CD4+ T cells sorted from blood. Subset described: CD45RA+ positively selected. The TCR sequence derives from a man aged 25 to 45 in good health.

Here the CDR3 DNA reads TGTGCCAGCAGCTTGGACTCCTATGGCTACACCTTC. Translation gives CASSLDSYGYTF. V gene TRBV7-3 combines with J gene TRBJ1-2; D is ambiguous. V was clipped by 3 bases and J by 4 bases, with 6 bases between them. The germline gives CDR1 SGHTA, CDR2 FQGTGA. The CDR3 length is 12 residues.